Following are 32 T cell receptor beta chains from one sample sequenced in a study of blood T cell repertoires in COVID-19. Assay used: immunoSEQ multiplex PCR; TCRdb lists only in-frame clones, some missing. This sample yields almost 400,000 clones, of which about 90% are seen a single time; about 1.7% belongs to the top ten. The sequencing sample was made of PBMCs or T cells enriched from blood (not recorded which). These receptors were obtained from a woman in her twenties or thirties who had recovered from COVID-19.

This rearrangement joins TRBV7-2 to TRBJ1-2; TRBD1 is a possible D gene (6 bases). V was shortened by 6 bases and J by 8 bases, with 22 bases between the two germline ends. The CDR3 is 15 amino acids. Germline V gene data show CDR1 as SGHTA and CDR2 as FQGNSA. This chain's CDR3 is CASSLNRALPEGYTF. The CDR3, as DNA: TGTGCCAGCAGTTTAAACAGGGCCCTCCCGGAGGGCTACACCTTC.

A single count supports this clone. This chain connects TRBV6-5 to TRBJ1-4; 8 nucleotides align to TRBD1. V was clipped by 4 bases and J by 7 bases; unmatched bases: 5. CDR1 and CDR2 from the germline V gene are MNHEY and SVGAGI. CDR3 length: 14 amino acids. CDR3 nucleotides: TGTGCCAGCAGTTCCCGCGGGACAGGTGAAAAACTGTTTTTT. This encodes CASSSRGTGEKLFF.

The chain joins TRBV12-3 or TRBV12-4 to TRBJ1-5; no clear D. The CDR3 extends over 12 amino acids. The V gene lost 3 bases and the J gene lost 7 bases, with 7 bases spanning the gap. CDR3: CASSFSWQPQHF. DNA of the CDR3: TGTGCCAGCAGTTTTAGTTGGCAGCCCCAGCATTTT.

This chain links TRBV20-1 with TRBJ1-2, with 8 nucleotides matching TRBD1. The CDR3 sequence is 15 residues long. From germline, CDR1 is DFQATT and CDR2 SNEGSKA (reference sequence). V was pared by 3 bases and J by 7 bases, with 13 bases of the junction left unmatched. CDR3 protein: CSASPHVAGGGGYTF. The CDR3 DNA reads as TGCAGTGCTAGTCCCCATGTGGCAGGGGGCGGTGGCTACACCTTC.

The rearrangement links TRBV28 to TRBJ2-7; TRBD1 aligns across 9 bases. V lost 2 bases and J lost 4; bases outside the gene matches: 12. The CDR3 is 17 residues long. CDR1 MDHEN and CDR2 SYDVKM come from the germline V gene. The CDR3 loop is CASSLIGSGQGQYEQYF. In DNA form, the CDR3 reads TGTGCCAGCAGTTTAATTGGATCGGGACAGGGACAATACGAGCAGTACTTC.

The rearrangement joins TRBV28 to TRBJ2-1, with D maybe TRBD2 (5 bases). CDR3 length equals 14 residues. V shed 2 bases and J shed 9 bases, with 14 bases lying between them. Germline CDR1 MDHEN, CDR2 SYDVKM. Here the CDR3 DNA reads TGTGCCAGCAGTTTAAGGCCCGGAGGTGGTGAGCAGTTCTTC. This gives the protein CASSLRPGGGEQFF.

The rearrangement uses TRBV3-1 (or the pseudogene TRBV3-2) and TRBJ1-5; the D gene is possibly TRBD1 (6 bases). V dropped 4 bases and J dropped 4 bases, with 14 bases sitting between them. The CDR3 has 15 residues. Per the germline V gene, CDR1 is LGHDT and CDR2 is YNNKEL (reference sequence). CDR3 bases: TGTGCCAGCAGCCGTGCCGGGACAATAAATCAGCCCCAGCATTTT. Translated, it gives CASSRAGTINQPQHF.

The V gene is TRBV7-2, the J gene TRBJ1-5; the D gene is possibly TRBD1 (5 bases). Trimming pared 3 bases from V and 0 bases from J, leaving 15 bases between. The CDR3 length is 17 residues. In germline, CDR1 is SGHTA, CDR2 FQGNSA. For the CDR3, the DNA is TGTGCCAGCAGCTTTTCAGGGTGGGGCTATAGCAATCAGCCCCAGCATTTT. Amino acids: CASSFSGWGYSNQPQHF. The entire variable domain, with the rest obtained from reference TRBV7-2 and TRBJ1-5, is as follows: GAGVSQSPSNKVTEKGKDVELRCDPISGHTALYWYRQSLGQGLEFLIYFQGNSAPDKSGLPSDRFSAERTGGSVSTLTIQRTQQEDSAVYLCASSFSGWGYSNQPQHFGDGTRLSIL.

V is TRBV10-2 and J is TRBJ1-5; unclear D gene. V was trimmed by 1 base and J by 4 bases, leaving 11 bases between them. The CDR3 runs to 15 residues. Germline CDR1 reads WSHSY; CDR2 reads SAAADI. The DNA for the CDR3 is TGCGCCAGCAGTGAGTTCCGACAAGGAAATCAGCCCCAGCATTTT. Translated: CASSEFRQGNQPQHF.

The rearrangement joins TRBV5-1 to TRBJ2-1; perhaps TRBD2 as D (6 bases). The germline CDR1 and CDR2 sequences are SGHRS and YFSETQ. This CDR3 is 16 amino acids long. Trimming pared 0 bases from V and 3 bases from J, leaving 13 bases between. The CDR3 here is CASSLGLATDYNEQFF. The CDR3 DNA reads as TGCGCCAGCAGCTTGGGGCTAGCGACTGACTACAATGAGCAGTTCTTC.

The chain employs TRBV19 and TRBJ1-1; perhaps TRBD1 as D (6 bases). The V end was cut by 3 bases, the J end by 7 bases, with 15 bases between. Germline values: CDR1 LNHDA, CDR2 SQIVND (reference sequence). CDR3 length equals 14 residues. The CDR3, as DNA: TGTGCCAGTAGTATTTTCAGGGGAGCCGGTGAAGCTTTCTTT. Its protein product is CASSIFRGAGEAFF.

A few counts support this clone. This chain uses TRBV5-1 with TRBJ2-5; 12 positions match TRBD1. CDR3 length equals 17 residues. The J segment lost 5 bases and the V segment lost 0 bases, leaving 8 bases of the junction unmatched. CDR1 and CDR2 (germline): SGHRS, YFSETQ. In nucleotides, the CDR3 is TGCGCCAGCAGCTTGGCCCCGGGACAGGGGGCAGGGGAGACCCAGTACTTC. Amino acid sequence: CASSLAPGQGAGETQYF.

V usage is TRBV29-1 and J usage is TRBJ2-7, with TRBD2 identical over 8 bases. Germline CDR1 and CDR2: SQVTM and ANQGSEA. This CDR3 comprises 12 residues. J lost 6 bases, V lost 6 bases, and 7 bases had no gene match. The chain's CDR3 is CSVGSGSAEQYF. CDR3 sequence (DNA): TGCAGCGTGGGGAGCGGGAGTGCCGAGCAGTACTTC.

The chain is built from TRBV21-1 and TRBJ2-1; the DNA was not used to check the table's D call, TRBD1. TRBV21-1 is deemed a pseudogene. This CDR3 spans 18 amino acids. CDR3: CASSLKPAGQTLYNEQFF. The DNA of the CDR3 is TGTGCCAGCAGTCTCAAACCCGCAGGACAAACCCTCTACAATGAGCAGTTCTTC.

This chain links TRBV27 with TRBJ2-3, with D possibly matching TRBD2 (5 bases). Germline CDR1 is MNHEY and CDR2 is SMNVEV (reference sequence). V lost 0 bases and J lost 2, with 9 bases in between. This CDR3 has 15 amino acids. The CDR3, as DNA: TGTGCCAGCAGTTTATCGAGGGCTATCACAGATACGCAGTATTTT. Its translation: CASSLSRAITDTQYF.

The chain carries TRBV5-4 and TRBJ2-5; 8 nucleotides agree with TRBD2. Trimming removed 3 bases from V and 3 bases from J; junction bases left unmatched: 13. In germline, CDR1 is SGHNT, CDR2 YYREEE (reference sequence). This CDR3 is built from 17 residues. Here the CDR3 reads CASSYPRAGDGKETQYF. The CDR3 DNA is TGTGCCAGCAGCTATCCTCGAGCGGGAGATGGGAAAGAGACCCAGTACTTC. Variable domain in full (rest from reference TRBV5-4 and TRBJ2-5): ETGVTQSPTHLIKTRGQQVTLRCSSQSGHNTVSWYQQALGQGPQFIFQYYREEENGRGNFPPRFSGLQFPNYSSELNVNALELDDSALYLCASSYPRAGDGKETQYFGPGTRLLVL.

This rearrangement joins TRBV4-3 to TRBJ1-5; a possible D gene is TRBD1 (5 bases). Germline assignment: CDR1 LGHNA and CDR2 YSLEER. V lost 0 bases, J lost 6 bases, and 15 bases lay in between. The CDR3 is made up of 16 amino acids. CDR3 sequence: CASSQEFNRGGQPQHF. CDR3 bases: TGCGCCAGCAGCCAAGAGTTCAATAGGGGAGGTCAGCCCCAGCATTTT.

The chain joins TRBV18 to TRBJ2-7; TRBD1 might be the D (6 bases). Germline CDR1 and CDR2: KGHSH and LQKENI. This CDR3 has 14 residues. Trimming took 6 bases from V and 1 from J, leaving 13 bases between them. The CDR3 region is CASSPDRWSYEQYF. CDR3 DNA sequence: TGTGCCAGCTCCCCCGACAGGTGGTCCTACGAGCAGTACTTC.

The chain carries TRBV10-1 and TRBJ2-1; D gene unclear. Germline loops: CDR1 WNHNN, CDR2 SYGVQD (reference sequence). The length of the CDR3 is 15 residues. Trimming left V 4 bases short and J 5 bases short, with 15 bases between. The CDR3 region is CASSALDRQDNEQFF. The CDR3, as DNA: TGCGCCAGCAGTGCCCTGGATAGGCAGGACAATGAGCAGTTCTTC.

The chain recombines TRBV27 with TRBJ2-4, with a tentative D call TRBD1 (5 bases). CDR3 length equals 13 residues. Germline loops: CDR1 MNHEY, CDR2 SMNVEV (reference sequence). The V end was cut by 8 bases, the J end by 1 base, with 9 bases between. CDR3 DNA: TGTGCCAGCTCCGACAGTGCCAAAAACATTCAGTACTTC. The encoded protein is CASSDSAKNIQYF.

The genes are TRBV9 and TRBJ1-3; tentative D call: TRBD1 (6 bases). CDR1 SGDLS and CDR2 YYNGEE come from the germline V gene. There are 15 residues in the CDR3. V was clipped by 4 bases and J by 1 base, with 12 bases between them. The CDR3 bases are TGTGCCAGCAGCCCAGCAGGGGAATCTGGAAACACCATATATTTT. It yields the protein CASSPAGESGNTIYF.

This sequence joins TRBV7-9 and TRBJ1-2, with 9 bases identical to TRBD1. CDR3 length: 15 amino acids. With V trimmed by 1 base and J by 4 bases, 4 bases remained unmatched. Germline CDR1 is SEHNR and CDR2 is FQNEAQ (reference sequence). CDR3: CASSLEGQGGYGYTF. CDR3 coding DNA: TGTGCCAGCAGCTTAGAGGGACAGGGAGGCTATGGCTACACCTTC.

The chain couples TRBV5-1 to TRBJ1-5, with TRBD1 as a possible D gene (6 bases). Germline loops: CDR1 SGHRS, CDR2 YFSETQ. V was pared by 4 bases and J by 0 bases, with 17 bases between. This CDR3 is 17 amino acids long. CDR3 loop: CASSPEGGQYSNQPQHF. The DNA for the CDR3 is TGCGCCAGCAGCCCCGAGGGGGGGCAATATAGCAATCAGCCCCAGCATTTT.

The chain carries TRBV7-2 and TRBJ1-1; D is unclear. The V end was cut by 5 bases, the J end by 10 bases, with 17 bases between. CDR1 is SGHTA and CDR2 is FQGNSA in the germline V gene. The CDR3 loop spans 13 amino acids. The chain's CDR3 is CASSIDRRLGAFF. In DNA, the CDR3 is TGTGCCAGCAGCATCGATAGAAGACTGGGAGCTTTCTTT.

This rearrangement joins TRBV19 to TRBJ2-1; 9 positions match TRBD1. Losses at the gene ends were 6 bases for V and 0 bases for J; bases not matched to a gene: 9. The CDR3 covers 17 residues. Germline values: CDR1 LNHDA, CDR2 SQIVND (reference sequence). Written as DNA, the CDR3 is TGTGCCAGTAGGCCGGGACAGGGATCACCCTCCTACAATGAGCAGTTCTTC. This gives the protein CASRPGQGSPSYNEQFF.

V is TRBV30 and J is TRBJ1-6; D gene ambiguous. The CDR3 is 15 amino acids. Germline V gene lookup returns CDR1 GTSNPN and CDR2 SVGIG (reference sequence). V was shortened by 4 bases and J by 8 bases, with 18 bases between the two germline ends. The CDR3 region has the DNA TGTGCCTGGACAGTGTCGGCGGAGAGACATTCACCCCTCCACTTT. Its translation is CAWTVSAERHSPLHF.

The CDR3: CASSLLRGAQTDTQYF. CDR3 DNA sequence: TGTGCCAGCAGTTTACTGCGGGGGGCCCAAACAGATACGCAGTATTTT. The chain links TRBV27 to TRBJ2-3; 8 bases are a match to TRBD2. The CDR3 is made up of 16 amino acids. With V trimmed by 2 bases and J by 3 bases, 7 bases remained unmatched. The germline V gene encodes CDR1 MNHEY and CDR2 SMNVEV (reference sequence).

This clone was counted once. In nucleotides, the CDR3 is TGTGCCAGCAGCTTATTTCCGGGACAATCCTACGAGCAGTACTTC. Its translation is CASSLFPGQSYEQYF. V usage is TRBV11-2 and J usage is TRBJ2-7, with a weak D call TRBD1 (6 bases). V was clipped by 2 bases and J by 1 base, with 12 bases between them. The CDR3 spans 15 residues. Germline V gives CDR1 SGHAT, CDR2 FQNNGV.

This clone was counted a few times. The chain links TRBV28 to TRBJ1-2; 7 bases agree with TRBD1. The CDR3 covers 15 residues. Germline V gene sequence: CDR1 MDHEN, CDR2 SYDVKM. Losses at the gene ends were 4 bases for V and 4 bases for J; bases not matched to a gene: 9. In nucleotides, the CDR3 is TGTGCCAGCAGTTCGGGCGACAGGGTGGGCTATGGCTACACCTTC. Its translation: CASSSGDRVGYGYTF.

The gene calls are TRBV7-8 and TRBJ2-5, with 8 bases fitting TRBD2. Trimming removed 5 bases from V and 5 bases from J; junction bases left unmatched: 10. Germline CDR1 reads SGHVS; CDR2 reads FQNEAQ. CDR3 length: 15 amino acids. The DNA of the CDR3 is TGTGCCAGCAGCCTAGGGGCGGGAGGTTTCGAGACCCAGTACTTC. Its protein is CASSLGAGGFETQYF. The entire variable domain, with the rest obtained from reference TRBV7-8 and TRBJ2-5, is as follows: GAGVSQSPRYKVAKRGQDVALRCDPISGHVSLFWYQQALGQGPEFLTYFQNEAQLDKSGLPSDRFFAERPEGSVSTLKIQRTQQEDSAVYLCASSLGAGGFETQYFGPGTRLLVL.

The V and J genes are TRBV3-1 (or the pseudogene TRBV3-2) and TRBJ2-3; 10 bases match TRBD2. Losses at the gene ends were 0 bases for V and 1 base for J; bases not matched to a gene: 13. The CDR3 spans 20 residues. The germline gives CDR1 LGHDT, CDR2 YNNKEL (reference sequence). CDR3 coding DNA: TGTGCCAGCAGCCAAGAAGCAAGCGGGAGGGAACCCCTGCGCACAGATACGCAGTATTTT. This gives the protein CASSQEASGREPLRTDTQYF.

The chain employs TRBV6-2 or TRBV6-3 and TRBJ1-5; D call uncertain. V lost 2 bases and J lost 2, with 10 bases in between. The germline V gene encodes CDR1 MNHEY and CDR2 SVGEGT. The CDR3 contains 15 residues. CDR3 in DNA: TGTGCCAGCAGTTACCGAGCCGGTGGCAATCAGCCCCAGCATTTT. It is translated as CASSYRAGGNQPQHF.